The 12 T cell receptor beta chains reported below all come from one sample, sequenced in a study of CD8 T cells in ankylosing spondylitis. Study observations and caveats: What seemed typical of ankylosing spondylitis blood was a TCR beta motif built from eight highly homologous variants.

For these TCRs, the target antigens are not known. TCRdb ran MiXCR on the 5' RACE reads and lists one entry per CDR3 protein. The sample records 100,000 or so distinct CDR3 sequences, 9% being singletons. Material: blood, either unsorted or a sorted T cell fraction (not recorded which). These receptors were taken from a male donor with ankylosing spondylitis.

This clonotype came up many times. The chain links TRBV20-1 to TRBJ2-2; no definite D call. Germline loops: CDR1 DFQATT, CDR2 SNEGSKA (reference sequence). The CDR3 has 13 amino acids. V shed 6 bases and J shed 3 bases, with 11 bases lying between them. CDR3 nucleotides: TGCAGTGCGGCAGGATCCTACACCGGGGAGCTGTTTTTT. As protein: CSAAGSYTGELFF.

This clonotype has a count of ten or more. The chain joins TRBV6-4 to TRBJ2-3, with TRBD2 identical over 7 bases. Germline V gene lookup returns CDR1 MRHNA and CDR2 SNTAGT. With 0 bases clipped from V and 2 bases from J, the junction kept 2 bases outside the gene matches. The CDR3 has 15 residues. In nucleotides, the CDR3 is TGTGCCAGCAGTGACTCGAGCGGGGCCACAGATACGCAGTATTTT. Translating it yields CASSDSSGATDTQYF.

This clonotype was detected only a few times. The rearrangement joins TRBV5-1 to TRBJ2-7, with TRBD2 matching over 11 bases. Germline assignment: CDR1 SGHRS and CDR2 YFSETQ. This CDR3 has 13 amino acids. The junction had 6 bases not matched to a gene; V was cut back by 8 bases and J by 5 bases. The CDR3 is CASQLAGVNEQYF. In nucleotides, the CDR3 is TGCGCCAGTCAACTAGCGGGAGTGAACGAGCAGTACTTC.

In this sample, this clonotype turned up a few times. The chain recombines TRBV12-3 or TRBV12-4 with TRBJ2-4, with 14 bases fitting TRBD2. V shed 8 bases and J 0 bases; nucleotides not matched to a gene: 12. The CDR3 totals 19 residues. DNA of the CDR3: TGTGCCAGCCGCGGGACTAGCGGGGGTGCCGGGGTAGCCAAAAACATTCAGTACTTC. Translation gives CASRGTSGGAGVAKNIQYF.

The sample holds a few counts of this clonotype. V gene TRBV5-1 combines with J gene TRBJ1-1; no firm D call. The CDR3 totals 13 residues. Germline assignment: CDR1 SGHRS and CDR2 YFSETQ. V lost 0 bases and J 2 bases, leaving 5 bases between the germline ends. CDR3 coding DNA: TGCGCCAGCAGCTTGGTCATAAACACTGAAGCTTTCTTT. Translated: CASSLVINTEAFF.

The chain employs TRBV7-9 and TRBJ2-7; D might be TRBD2 (5 bases). The CDR3 has 13 amino acids. The germline V and J ends were trimmed by 0 bases and 3 bases, with 6 bases remaining between them. Germline CDR1 reads SEHNR; CDR2 reads FQNEAQ (reference sequence). The CDR3 here is CASSLALVYEQYF. The CDR3 DNA reads TGTGCCAGCAGCTTAGCACTAGTCTACGAGCAGTACTTC.

This rearrangement joins TRBV27 to TRBJ2-1; 16 nucleotides agree with TRBD2. CDR1 is MNHEY, CDR2 SMNVEV, per germline (reference sequence). This CDR3 region has 16 residues. V shed 2 bases, J shed 6 bases, and the junction held 1 base outside the gene matches. This CDR3 reads CASSLGTSGRANEQFF. The CDR3 DNA follows: TGTGCCAGCAGTTTAGGGACTAGCGGGAGGGCCAATGAGCAGTTCTTC.

V and J are TRBV7-9 and TRBJ2-7, with 7 nucleotides matching TRBD2. The CDR3 is made up of 15 amino acids. Germline V gene data show CDR1 as SEHNR and CDR2 as FQNEAQ (reference sequence). With V trimmed by 1 base and J by 3 bases, 6 bases remained unmatched. CDR3: CASSLGRERSYEQYV. CDR3 sequence (DNA): TGTGCCAGCAGCTTAGGGCGGGAGAGGAGCTACGAGCAGTACGTC.

A few counts support this clonotype. This chain links TRBV5-1 with TRBJ2-7; TRBD1 matches 9 bases. V dropped 4 bases and J dropped 4; count of bases not matched to a gene: 12. Per the germline V gene, CDR1 is SGHRS and CDR2 is YFSETQ. CDR3 length equals 16 residues. Here the CDR3 reads CASSPGQGWGGYEQYF. The CDR3 DNA reads TGCGCCAGCAGCCCGGGACAGGGTTGGGGCGGATACGAGCAGTACTTC.

In this sample, this clonotype turned up a few times. The rearrangement links TRBV28 to TRBJ2-1; 12 positions agree with TRBD2. Germline assignment: CDR1 MDHEN and CDR2 SYDVKM. V lost 4 bases to trimming and J lost 3 bases; unmatched junction nucleotides: 10. There are 18 residues in the CDR3. The CDR3 loop is CASSSLGLAGGVYNEQFF. The CDR3 nucleotides read TGTGCCAGCAGTTCTCTTGGGCTAGCGGGAGGGGTCTACAATGAGCAGTTCTTC.

The table lists this clonotype with a few counts. The chain uses TRBV5-1 and TRBJ2-5; D is uncertain. Trimming removed 9 bases from V and 1 base from J, with 13 bases in between. This CDR3 is built from 13 residues. CDR1 is SGHRS and CDR2 is YFSETQ in the germline V gene. Here the CDR3 reads CATVLRSQETQYF. The CDR3 region has the DNA TGCGCCACAGTATTACGGTCCCAAGAGACCCAGTACTTC. Variable domain in full (rest from reference TRBV5-1 and TRBJ2-5): KAGVTQTPRYLIKTRGQQVTLSCSPISGHRSVSWYQQTPGQGLQFLFEYFSETQRNKGNFPGRFSGRQFSNSRSEMNVSTLELGDSALYLCATVLRSQETQYFGPGTRLLVL.

This clonotype was counted at least ten times. V gene TRBV11-2 combines with J gene TRBJ2-2; 11 bases align to TRBD2. The V and J ends lost 4 bases and 1 base, in that order; junction bases with no gene match: 8. CDR1 SGHAT and CDR2 FQNNGV come from the germline V gene. CDR3 length equals 18 residues. The CDR3 DNA reads TGTGCCAGCAGCTCGGGACTAGCGGCCGACCTGAACACCGGGGAGCTGTTTTTT. Translation: CASSSGLAADLNTGELFF.